Below are 30 T cell receptor beta chains sequenced from a single sample in a study of blood T cell repertoires in COVID-19. Clones were read by immunoSEQ multiplex PCR, and TCRdb kept only the in-frame ones, dropping some. The sample yields hundreds of thousands of clones, almost 90% seen once. Sample: peripheral blood. Receptors were obtained from a man older than 75 with acute or convalescent COVID-19.

The rearrangement uses TRBV18 and TRBJ2-7, with TRBD2 identical over 9 bases. This CDR3 has 14 residues. V was clipped by 3 bases and J by 3 bases; unmatched bases: 3. Germline CDR1 is KGHSH and CDR2 is LQKENI. The CDR3 region is CASSPLAGSYEQYF. DNA for the CDR3: TGTGCCAGCTCACCGCTAGCGGGGAGCTACGAGCAGTACTTC.

The genes are TRBV28 and TRBJ1-3; no definite D call. V was trimmed by 3 bases and J by 0 bases, leaving 9 bases between them. The CDR3 covers 15 residues. Germline loops: CDR1 MDHEN, CDR2 SYDVKM. The CDR3 region is CASSFVVGSGNTIYF. In DNA, the CDR3 is TGTGCCAGCAGTTTCGTAGTTGGCTCTGGAAACACCATATATTTT.

CDR3 loop: CASSAPGQDLKGYTF. The CDR3 DNA sequence: TGTGCCAGTAGTGCCCCAGGACAGGACCTTAAGGGCTACACCTTC. The chain has TRBV19 and TRBJ1-2; 7 bases are a match to TRBD1. Germline V gene data show CDR1 as LNHDA and CDR2 as SQIVND (reference sequence). The V gene end was trimmed by 5 bases and the J gene end by 8 bases; junction bases not matched to a gene: 14. This CDR3 has 15 residues. Together with reference TRBV19 and TRBJ1-2, the CDR3 gives the full variable domain: DGGITQSPKYLFRKEGQNVTLSCEQNLNHDAMYWYRQDPGQGLRLIYYSQIVNDFQKGDIAEGYSVSREKKESFPLTVTSAQKNPTAFYLCASSAPGQDLKGYTFGSGTRLTVV.

The V gene is TRBV7-9, the J gene TRBJ2-7, with D maybe TRBD1 (5 bases). CDR3 length equals 13 residues. The V gene's germline CDR1 is SEHNR and CDR2 FQNEAQ (reference sequence). The V gene lost 3 bases and the J gene lost 3 bases, with 9 bases spanning the gap. This chain's CDR3 is CASSLDISYEQYF. CDR3 nucleotide sequence: TGTGCCAGCAGCTTGGACATCAGCTACGAGCAGTACTTC.

V and J are TRBV28 and TRBJ1-2; the D gene is possibly TRBD1 (6 bases). The CDR3 has 14 residues. V lost 6 bases, J lost 4 bases, and 15 bases lay in between. The germline V gene encodes CDR1 MDHEN and CDR2 SYDVKM. The CDR3 coding sequence is TGTGCCAGCAGCTTAAAACAGGGTAGCTATGGCTACACCTTC. Its translation is CASSLKQGSYGYTF.

This chain connects TRBV7-2 to TRBJ2-5, with 10 bases that match TRBD2. The CDR3 sequence is 17 residues long. V shed 2 bases and J 1 base; nucleotides not matched to a gene: 7. Germline CDR1 SGHTA, CDR2 FQGNSA. CDR3 protein: CASSLQASGGFQETQYF. The DNA for the CDR3 is TGTGCCAGCAGCTTACAGGCTAGCGGGGGCTTCCAAGAGACCCAGTACTTC. Filled out from reference TRBV7-2 and TRBJ2-5, the complete variable domain reads GAGVSQSPSNKVTEKGKDVELRCDPISGHTALYWYRQSLGQGLEFLIYFQGNSAPDKSGLPSDRFSAERTGGSVSTLTIQRTQQEDSAVYLCASSLQASGGFQETQYFGPGTRLLVL.

The J gene is TRBJ2-1, the V gene TRBV6-5; D perhaps matches TRBD1 (6 bases). The V gene lost 10 bases and the J gene lost 0 bases, with 16 bases spanning the gap. CDR3 length: 15 residues. CDR1 and CDR2 from the germline V gene are MNHEY and SVGAGI. CDR3 loop: CAIPNRDPSYNEQFF. The CDR3 region has the DNA TGTGCCATTCCTAACAGGGACCCCTCCTACAATGAGCAGTTCTTC.

In the case of this clone: One end of the junction is discordant with germline, which a read error may explain. This sample includes further DNA sequences coding for the same CDR3. The gene calls are TRBV6-5 and TRBJ2-2; D perhaps matches TRBD2 (6 bases). The germline CDR1 and CDR2 sequences are MNHEY and SVGAGI. CDR3 length equals 14 residues. The CDR3 coding sequence is TGCGCCAGCAAGGGGACTTTGAACACCGGGGAGCTGTTTTTT. Its translation is CASKGTLNTGELFF.

This clone appeared once. Other DNA sequences within the sample encode an identical CDR3. The gene calls are TRBV28 and TRBJ2-7; D is uncertain. The CDR3 is made up of 11 amino acids. In germline, CDR1 is MDHEN, CDR2 SYDVKM. V lost 3 bases, J lost 2 bases, and 2 bases lay in between. CDR3 sequence (DNA): TGTGCCAGCAGTTTTACCTACGAGCAGTACTTC. Its translation: CASSFTYEQYF.

V and J are TRBV5-6 and TRBJ1-1; D remains unclear. V was clipped by 1 base and J by 1 base, with 8 bases between them. Germline CDR1 is SGHDT and CDR2 is YYEEEE. This CDR3 is built from 14 residues. CDR3: CASSLPGWNTEAFF. Written as DNA, the CDR3 is TGTGCCAGCAGCTTGCCGGGATGGAACACTGAAGCTTTCTTT.

The V call is TRBV29-1, the J call TRBJ1-4; possible D gene TRBD1, 6 bases. This CDR3 is 13 amino acids long. From germline, CDR1 is SQVTM and CDR2 ANQGSEA. Between the trimmed V and J ends, which lost 7 bases and 5 bases, there was a span of 14 bases. Here the CDR3 DNA reads TGCAGCGCTTTACAGGGACCGAATGAAAAACTGTTTTTT. This codes for CSALQGPNEKLFF.

The chain combines TRBV7-2 with TRBJ1-1; D gene uncertain. The CDR3 runs 13 residues. Germline V lookup: CDR1 SGHTA, CDR2 FQGNSA. Trimming took off 1 base at V and 4 bases at J, with 7 bases between the two ends. The CDR3 bases are TGTGCCAGCAGCTTAGGGTTGGCCACTGAAGCTTTCTTT. Amino acid sequence: CASSLGLATEAFF. Based on the CDR3 plus reference TRBV7-2 and TRBJ1-1, the full variable domain is GAGVSQSPSNKVTEKGKDVELRCDPISGHTALYWYRQSLGQGLEFLIYFQGNSAPDKSGLPSDRFSAERTGGSVSTLTIQRTQQEDSAVYLCASSLGLATEAFFGQGTRLTVV.

This rearrangement joins TRBV5-1 to TRBJ1-3; 9 positions agree with TRBD1. V shed 2 bases, J shed 4 bases, and the junction held 13 bases outside the gene matches. Germline values: CDR1 SGHRS, CDR2 YFSETQ. There are 18 residues in the CDR3. The CDR3 sequence is CASSFRDRDLVGGNTIYF. The CDR3 nucleotides are TGCGCCAGCAGCTTCCGGGACAGGGACTTGGTAGGCGGAAACACCATATATTTT.

This clone is a singleton in its sample. The chain carries TRBV2 and TRBJ2-3; TRBD2 matches at 15 bases. The CDR3 has 14 residues. Germline trimming cut 8 bases from V and 5 bases from J; bases unmatched to any gene: 2. Germline loops: CDR1 SNHLY, CDR2 FYNNEI. CDR3 sequence: CASSGLAGGDTQYF. CDR3 coding DNA: TGTGCCAGCTCGGGACTAGCGGGGGGAGATACGCAGTATTTT.

The gene calls are TRBV7-9 and TRBJ2-3, with D tentatively TRBD2 (5 bases). The CDR3 extends over 14 amino acids. CDR1 and CDR2 (germline): SEHNR, FQNEAQ (reference sequence). Between the trimmed V and J ends, which lost 1 base and 0 bases, there was a span of 5 bases. The chain's CDR3 is CASSLERSTDTQYF. CDR3 nucleotides: TGTGCCAGCAGCTTAGAGCGGAGCACAGATACGCAGTATTTT.

The J gene is TRBJ1-2, the V gene TRBV5-1, with D maybe TRBD1 (6 bases). The CDR3 covers 14 residues. Trimming removed 9 bases from V and 3 bases from J, with 18 bases in between. Germline V gives CDR1 SGHRS, CDR2 YFSETQ. In DNA form, the CDR3 reads TGCGCCACCCGGGACACGAGGACTGACTATGGCTACACCTTC. It translates to CATRDTRTDYGYTF.

V and J are TRBV5-4 and TRBJ1-1; TRBD1 matches at 7 bases. Germline values: CDR1 SGHNT, CDR2 YYREEE (reference sequence). After removal of 8 bases from V and 3 bases from J, the junction contained 7 bases not matched to a gene. There are 13 residues in the CDR3. CDR3 protein: CASFRGLDTEAFF. For the CDR3, the DNA is TGTGCCAGTTTTAGGGGGCTGGACACTGAAGCTTTCTTT.

The V and J genes are TRBV6-2 or TRBV6-3 and TRBJ1-6; unclear D gene. Per the germline V gene, CDR1 is MNHEY and CDR2 is SVGEGT. CDR3 length: 15 residues. The germline V and J ends were trimmed by 6 bases and 2 bases, with 11 bases remaining between them. CDR3 residues: CASSNLGTYNSPLHF. CDR3 DNA: TGTGCCAGCAGCAACCTTGGCACCTATAATTCACCCCTCCACTTT.

This clone was found once. The chain combines TRBV5-1 with TRBJ2-7, with 7 bases that match TRBD2. Germline lookup yields CDR1 SGHRS and CDR2 YFSETQ. The CDR3 is made up of 16 amino acids. Trimming took 0 bases from V and 4 from J; bases not matched to a gene: 10. The DNA for the CDR3 is TGCGCCAGCAGCTTGGGGTTAGCGGGCATTACTTACGAGCAGTACTTC. Amino acids: CASSLGLAGITYEQYF. Supplemented by reference TRBV5-1 and TRBJ2-7, the full variable domain reads KAGVTQTPRYLIKTRGQQVTLSCSPISGHRSVSWYQQTPGQGLQFLFEYFSETQRNKGNFPGRFSGRQFSNSRSEMNVSTLELGDSALYLCASSLGLAGITYEQYFGPGTRLTVT.

The chain is built from TRBV6-6 and TRBJ1-5, with D perhaps matching TRBD1 (5 bases). In germline, CDR1 is MNHNY, CDR2 SVGAGI (reference sequence). The CDR3 spans 16 residues. Deletions cut 8 bases from V and 4 bases from J, with 21 bases between. CDR3 nucleotide sequence: TGTGCCAGCCGCGACGAACTTGGGAAGGGGAATCAGCCCCAGCATTTT. It codes for CASRDELGKGNQPQHF.

In DNA, the CDR3 is TGTGCCAGTAGTATGCACCTGGGGACAGCCACCGGCTACGAGCAGTACTTC. As protein: CASSMHLGTATGYEQYF. J is TRBJ2-7 and V is TRBV19; 7 bases agree with TRBD1. The CDR3 is made up of 17 amino acids. Germline V gene lookup returns CDR1 LNHDA and CDR2 SQIVND (reference sequence). With V trimmed by 3 bases and J by 3 bases, 14 bases remained unmatched.

CDR3 loop: CASSRRGQMEKLFF. The DNA for the CDR3 is TGTGCCAGCAGCCGCAGGGGGCAGATGGAAAAACTGTTTTTT. V gene TRBV7-2 combines with J gene TRBJ1-4; TRBD1 matches 8 bases. The V and J ends lost 5 bases and 8 bases, in that order; junction bases with no gene match: 7. Per germline, CDR1 SGHTA and CDR2 FQGNSA. The CDR3 is 14 amino acids.

The rearrangement links TRBV7-9 to TRBJ2-2; D is uncertain. Per the germline V gene, CDR1 is SEHNR and CDR2 is FQNEAQ (reference sequence). Between the trimmed V and J ends, which lost 2 bases and 1 base, there was a span of 2 bases. The CDR3 has 13 residues. The CDR3 coding sequence is TGTGCCAGCAGCTTACTGAACACCGGGGAGCTGTTTTTT. Amino acids: CASSLLNTGELFF.

This chain joins TRBV7-9 and TRBJ2-1; weak D call: TRBD2 (6 bases). The V end was cut by 7 bases, the J end by 7 bases, with 26 bases between. The CDR3 extends over 17 amino acids. Germline lookup yields CDR1 SEHNR and CDR2 FQNEAQ (reference sequence). CDR3 protein: CASNSFPRESARNEQFF. CDR3 sequence (DNA): TGTGCCAGCAACTCATTCCCCCGGGAGTCCGCGAGGAATGAGCAGTTCTTC.

Here the CDR3 reads CASSMPGAGLSNQPQHF. CDR3 bases: TGTGCCAGTAGTATGCCTGGGGCAGGCCTTAGCAATCAGCCCCAGCATTTT. The V call is TRBV19, the J call TRBJ1-5; D is possibly TRBD1 (5 bases). CDR3 length equals 17 residues. The germline CDR1 and CDR2 sequences are LNHDA and SQIVND (reference sequence). Trimming shortened V by 3 bases and J by 0 bases, and 15 bases separated the two germline ends.

V usage is TRBV5-8 and J usage is TRBJ1-5; D gene ambiguous. CDR1 is SGHTS and CDR2 is YDEGEE in the germline V gene. The V and J ends lost 4 bases and 0 bases respectively, with 14 bases between them. The CDR3 runs 16 residues. The CDR3 DNA reads TGTGCCAGCAGCCACAGAATGGGCCTTAGCAATCAGCCCCAGCATTTT. Its protein product is CASSHRMGLSNQPQHF.

V usage is TRBV4-3 and J usage is TRBJ2-3; 8 nucleotides align to TRBD1. Looked up from germline, CDR1 is LGHNA and CDR2 is YSLEER. The CDR3 length is 14 residues. V lost 4 bases to trimming and J lost 5 bases; unmatched junction nucleotides: 5. In nucleotides, the CDR3 is TGCGCCAGCAGCCTACGACAGGGGATAGATACGCAGTATTTT. Its translation: CASSLRQGIDTQYF.

This clone occurred a few times. The V call is TRBV7-8, the J call TRBJ1-4; D is ambiguous. Trimming shortened V by 5 bases and J by 5 bases, and 15 bases separated the two germline ends. This CDR3 region has 15 residues. The V gene's germline CDR1 is SGHVS and CDR2 FQNEAQ. The CDR3 protein is CASSRVAEWNEKLFF. CDR3 sequence (DNA): TGTGCCAGCAGCCGAGTGGCGGAGTGGAATGAAAAACTGTTTTTT.

This clone turned up a few times. The chain couples TRBV5-1 to TRBJ2-5, with 7 bases that match TRBD1. Germline loops: CDR1 SGHRS, CDR2 YFSETQ. The CDR3 has 17 amino acids. The V gene end was trimmed by 0 bases and the J gene end by 0 bases; junction bases not matched to a gene: 8. The CDR3, as DNA: TGCGCCAGCAGCTTGGCCCCCTACGGACAGGACCAAGAGACCCAGTACTTC. It codes for CASSLAPYGQDQETQYF.

As DNA, the CDR3 is TGTGCCAGCAGGGGGGACAGGGAAGGTCCATACGAGCAGTACTTC. It yields the protein CASRGDREGPYEQYF. The genes are TRBV6-5 and TRBJ2-7; TRBD1 matches at 9 bases. The V gene end was trimmed by 6 bases and the J gene end by 4 bases; junction bases not matched to a gene: 10. The germline V gene encodes CDR1 MNHEY and CDR2 SVGAGI. The CDR3 is made up of 15 amino acids.